The entry below describes one T cell receptor (beta chain). How the authors handled the data: Reference gene primers were amplified, and this amplification served to estimate nucleated cell counts. Assay: immunoSEQ multiplex PCR; the TCRdb copy retains only in-frame clones and omits some. D and trimming come from the DNA, and the V and J calls and clone size come from that table. The sample carries about 220,000 clones, about 85% recorded once. Trimming took 1 base from V and 2 from J; bases not matched to a gene: 0. The CDR3 loop spans 14 amino acids. Germline V gene data show CDR1 as SGHRS and CDR2 as YFSETQ. The record originates from a study of blood T cell repertoires in COVID-19.

Material for sequencing was peripheral blood. This sequence originates from a man aged 45 to 65 who had recovered from COVID-19. The chain employs TRBV5-1 and TRBJ2-7, with TRBD2 matching 10 bases. The CDR3 DNA reads TGCGCCAGCAGCTTGACTAGCGGGGCCTACGAGCAGTACTTC. It encodes CASSLTSGAYEQYF. The full variable domain, in which reference TRBV5-1 and TRBJ2-7 provide the parts outside the CDR3, is KAGVTQTPRYLIKTRGQQVTLSCSPISGHRSVSWYQQTPGQGLQFLFEYFSETQRNKGNFPGRFSGRQFSNSRSEMNVSTLELGDSALYLCASSLTSGAYEQYFGPGTRLTVT.